This T cell receptor (beta chain) was sequenced in a study of OX40 agonist ivuxolimab in advanced cancers. Study background: The dose of intravenous ivuxolimab that patients received every 2 weeks ranged from 0.01 to 10 mg/kg. Whole-study findings and limits: In general, CD8+ T cells held more expanded clones than CD4+ did, on average. Both blood CD4+ and CD8+ T cells showed clonal growth by week 6 at 0.1 to 3.0 mg/kg.

Clones were read by immunoSEQ multiplex PCR, and TCRdb kept only the in-frame ones, dropping some. The sample comprises more than 35,000 clones, about 80% of which are singletons, and over 20% rests with the top ten. CDR3 length: 11 residues. The germline V gene has CDR1 SEHNR and CDR2 FQNEAQ (reference sequence). Trimming stripped 6 bases from V and 5 bases from J, with 4 bases between. The investigators sampled blood at baseline, at cycle 4 day 1, and at cycle 7 day 1. On this clone: The target antigen is unknown.

The clonotype originates from an adult with an advanced solid tumor such as melanoma, head and neck, liver or kidney cancer. The sample in question was CD4+ or CD8+ T cells sorted from blood, obtained in a trial of the OX40 agonist ivuxolimab. The chain links TRBV7-9 to TRBJ2-2; D is unclear. The chain's CDR3 is CASSSTGELFF. The CDR3 DNA reads TGTGCCAGCAGTTCGACCGGGGAGCTGTTTTTT.